This T cell receptor beta chain emerged from a study of beta chain features in type 1 diabetes. Germline lookup yields CDR1 MNHEY and CDR2 SVGAGI. V lost 0 bases to trimming and J lost 7 bases, with 7 bases between them. The CDR3 sequence is 12 residues long. The whole isolated RNA underwent reverse transcription, so sequencing captured expressed TCRB transcripts. TCRdb keeps only in-frame clones here, not all; method: immunoSEQ multiplex PCR. The sample carries under 500,000 clones, approximately 30% recorded once. The TCR originated in a man aged 18-30 years in good health. V is TRBV6-5 and J is TRBJ2-7, with D possibly being TRBD1 or TRBD2 (5 bases each). Sequenced: naive CD4+ T cells from blood. The CDR3 sequence: CASSYSGREQYF. The DNA for the CDR3 is TGTGCCAGCAGTTACTCGGGACGTGAGCAGTACTTC.